A selection of T cell receptor beta chains follows, all from one sample in a study of response to subunit inactivated influenza vaccine. TCRdb fed the RT-PCR reads into MiXCR, producing one record per CDR3 protein. The sample includes hundreds of thousands of distinct CDR3 sequences, 14% of them seen just once. Sequencing was performed on PBMCs from blood, taken roughly 2 weeks before vaccination. These receptors all come from a man over 45 who received an inactivated influenza vaccine. The CDR3 runs from the conserved cysteine through the conserved F or W. Fields, in order: D gene, J gene, CDR3 length, clone size, V gene, CDR3 protein, CDR3 DNA. The D gene is left open where the match is weak. Clone size is given for some rows only: seen once, a few or many times, or a class if the clone is expanded.

. TRBJ2-2 14 . TRBV27 CASSLAGSDGELFF TGTGCCAGCAGTTTAGCTGGGTCGGACGGGGAGCTGTTTTTT
TRBD2 TRBJ2-1 16 . TRBV20-1 CSARGLWGRATAEQFF TGCAGTGCTAGAGGCCTCTGGGGGAGGGCCACGGCTGAGCAGTTCTTC
TRBD1 TRBJ2-4 14 few TRBV3-1 CASRDTGAVNIQYF TGTGCCAGCAGAGACACAGGGGCGGTGAACATTCAGTACTTC
. TRBJ1-6 16 . TRBV20-1 CSARPEYRVGNSPLHF TGCAGTGCCCGACCTGAATACAGGGTGGGCAATTCACCCCTCCACTTT
. TRBJ2-2 13 . TRBV20-1 CSAKPPNTGELFF TGCAGTGCCAAGCCCCCGAACACCGGGGAGCTGTTTTTT
. TRBJ2-5 14 . TRBV24-1 CATSDRRVQETQYF TGTGCCACCAGTGACCGGCGGGTACAAGAGACCCAGTACTTC
. TRBJ1-2 17 many TRBV6-5 CASSYSLTEHFPYGYTF TGTGCCAGCAGTTACTCGCTGACAGAACATTTCCCGTATGGCTACACCTTC
TRBD2 TRBJ2-1 14 once TRBV7-2 CASSSGGPTNEQFF TGTGCCAGCAGTAGCGGGGGCCCTACCAATGAGCAGTTCTTC
. TRBJ1-1 18 . TRBV18 CASSPRSAVGSQNTEAFF TGTGCCAGCTCACCACGATCCGCAGTGGGAAGTCAGAACACTGAAGCTTTCTTT
TRBD2 TRBJ2-2 16 . TRBV7-2 CASSPRLAGLGGELFF TGTGCCAGCAGCCCCAGACTAGCGGGGTTGGGCGGGGAGCTGTTTTTT
. TRBJ2-7 13 few TRBV7-9 CASAGAAPGEQYF TGTGCTTCAGCGGGTGCGGCCCCTGGGGAGCAGTACTTC
. TRBJ2-7 15 few TRBV18 CASSPRTGRDGEQYF TGTGCCAGCTCACCACGGACAGGGAGGGACGGCGAGCAGTACTTC
. TRBJ2-7 13 . TRBV6-2/TRBV6-3 CARRLPGYYEQYF TGTGCCCGCAGACTGCCGGGATACTACGAGCAGTACTTC
. TRBJ1-1 14 few TRBV2 CASRQGGGSSEAFF TGTGCCAGCAGGCAGGGCGGAGGGAGCTCTGAAGCTTTCTTT
. TRBJ2-1 14 few TRBV28 CASSLFASLPEQFF TGTGCCAGCAGTTTATTTGCCAGCTTGCCGGAGCAGTTCTTC
TRBD1 TRBJ2-7 13 few TRBV12-3/TRBV12-4 CASRGQPSYEQYF TGTGCCAGCAGGGGACAGCCTTCCTACGAGCAGTACTTC
. TRBJ1-3 14 few TRBV20-1 CSARTFYSGNTIYF TGCAGTGCTCGAACCTTTTACTCTGGAAACACCATATATTTT
TRBD2 TRBJ2-1 18 few TRBV19 CASKSLVDERGAYNEQFF TGTGCCAGTAAGTCTTTGGTTGACGAGCGGGGGGCCTACAATGAGCAGTTCTTC
TRBD2 TRBJ2-5 15 . TRBV24-1 CATSDWTSGSETQYF TGTGCCACCAGTGATTGGACTAGCGGGAGTGAGACCCAGTACTTC
. TRBJ1-2 14 few TRBV7-9 CASSLGDGIYGYTF TGTGCCAGCAGCTTAGGGGACGGAATCTATGGCTACACCTTC
TRBD2 TRBJ2-3 15 many TRBV7-2 CASSLATSGRDTQYF TGTGCCAGCAGCTTAGCGACTAGCGGGCGAGATACGCAGTATTTT
. TRBJ2-7 15 few TRBV5-1 CASSLAVGRNYEQYF TGCGCCAGCAGCTTGGCCGTGGGGAGGAACTACGAGCAGTACTTC
. TRBJ2-2 13 . TRBV25-1 CASSAPNGGELFF TGTGCCAGCAGTGCCCCCAATGGTGGGGAGCTGTTTTTT
. TRBJ2-1 14 . TRBV6-5 CASSYYVGDYEQFF TGTGCCAGCAGTTACTACGTGGGGGACTATGAGCAGTTCTTC
TRBD1 TRBJ1-1 14 . TRBV30 CAWSVGQGNTEAFF TGTGCCTGGAGTGTGGGACAGGGTAACACTGAAGCTTTCTTT
. TRBJ2-2 15 . TRBV12-3/TRBV12-4 CASSFGTLNTGELFF TGTGCCAGCAGTTTCGGGACGCTTAACACCGGGGAGCTGTTTTTT
. TRBJ1-1 14 few TRBV6-2/TRBV6-3 CASSQSLGSREAFF TGTGCCAGCAGTCAATCACTCGGTTCACGAGAAGCTTTCTTT
TRBD2 TRBJ2-5 15 few TRBV6-1 CASRFTGGPRETQYF TGTGCCAGCAGGTTTACGGGGGGGCCACGAGAGACCCAGTACTTC
TRBD1 TRBJ2-2 16 few TRBV28 CASSPGQPMRTGELFF TGTGCCAGCAGTCCGGGACAGCCCATGAGAACCGGGGAGCTGTTTTTT
. TRBJ2-1 16 few TRBV28 CASSLPPYRTYNEQFF TGTGCCAGCAGTTTACCACCCTACCGGACATACAATGAGCAGTTCTTC
TRBD1 TRBJ1-2 16 few TRBV4-1 CASSPPGGQSNYGYTF TGCGCCAGCAGCCCACCGGGGGGACAGAGTAACTATGGCTACACCTTC
TRBD2 TRBJ2-2 16 few TRBV7-9 CASAQSGRADTGELFF TGTGCCAGCGCACAAAGCGGGAGGGCGGACACCGGGGAGCTGTTTTTT
. TRBJ1-1 14 few TRBV4-3 CASSPRRVGTEAFF TGCGCCAGCAGCCCCCGGAGGGTGGGGACTGAAGCTTTCTTT
TRBD1 TRBJ2-7 13 . TRBV30 CAWSAGTDYEQYF TGTGCCTGGAGTGCTGGGACAGACTACGAGCAGTACTTC
. TRBJ2-7 14 . TRBV27 CASSLWSGLDEQYF TGTGCCAGCAGTTTATGGTCAGGTTTGGACGAGCAGTACTTC
. TRBJ2-6 15 few TRBV7-3 CASSLSLGGANVLTF TGTGCCAGCAGCTTATCTCTGGGTGGGGCCAACGTCCTGACTTTC